The clone carrying this TCR beta chain came up many times. The sample is drawn from a study of blood T cells in healthy people across ages. For the second PCR, which ran for about 7 to 11 cycles, a sample-barcoded 5' primer and a J-beta primer mix were used. TCRdb itself ran the 5' RACE reads through MiXCR, one entry per CDR3 protein. This sample yields around 870,000 distinct CDR3 sequences, of which 29% are seen a single time; around 15% belongs to the top ten. V shed 1 base and J shed 3 bases, with 9 bases lying between them. The CDR3 consists of 13 residues. Germline CDR1 is DFQATT and CDR2 is SNEGSKA (reference sequence).

The chain recombines TRBV20-1 with TRBJ1-1; the D gene is possibly TRBD1 (5 bases). The sequenced material came from blood. The sequence was obtained from a woman of 80 years or more in good health. The CDR3 sequence is CSARAGGDTEAFF. CDR3 DNA sequence: TGCAGTGCTAGAGCCGGAGGGGACACTGAAGCTTTCTTT.